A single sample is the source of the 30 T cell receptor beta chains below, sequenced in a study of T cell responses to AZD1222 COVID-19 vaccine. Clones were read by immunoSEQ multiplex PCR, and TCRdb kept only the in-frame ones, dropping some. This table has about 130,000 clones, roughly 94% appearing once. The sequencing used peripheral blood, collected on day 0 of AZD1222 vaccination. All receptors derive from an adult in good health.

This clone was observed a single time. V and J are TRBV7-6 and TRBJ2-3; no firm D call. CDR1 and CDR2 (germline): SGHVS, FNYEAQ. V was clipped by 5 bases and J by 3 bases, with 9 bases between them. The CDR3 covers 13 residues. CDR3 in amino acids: CASSPAETDTQYF. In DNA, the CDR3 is TGTGCCAGCAGCCCAGCCGAGACAGATACGCAGTATTTT.

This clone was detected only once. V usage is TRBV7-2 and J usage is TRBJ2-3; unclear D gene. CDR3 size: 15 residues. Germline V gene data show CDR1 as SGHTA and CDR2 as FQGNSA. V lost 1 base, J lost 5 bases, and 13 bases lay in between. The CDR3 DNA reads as TGTGCCAGCAGCTTAGTGTTGGTAGCAGGAGATACGCAGTATTTT. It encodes CASSLVLVAGDTQYF.

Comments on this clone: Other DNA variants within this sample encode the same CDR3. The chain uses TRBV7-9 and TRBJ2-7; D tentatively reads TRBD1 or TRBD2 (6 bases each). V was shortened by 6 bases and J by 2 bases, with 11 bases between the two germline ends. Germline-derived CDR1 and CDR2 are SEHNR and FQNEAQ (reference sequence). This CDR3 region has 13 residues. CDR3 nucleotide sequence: TGTGCCAGCAGTCCCCGGGGGCCCTACGAGCAGTACTTC. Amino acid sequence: CASSPRGPYEQYF.

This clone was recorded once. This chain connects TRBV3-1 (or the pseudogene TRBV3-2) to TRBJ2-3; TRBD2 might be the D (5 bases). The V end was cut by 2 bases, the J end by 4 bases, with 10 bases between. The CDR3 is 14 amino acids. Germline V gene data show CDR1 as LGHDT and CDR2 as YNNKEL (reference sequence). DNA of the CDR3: TGTGCCAGCAGCCAACTCCGGGGAGCAGATACGCAGTATTTT. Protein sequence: CASSQLRGADTQYF.

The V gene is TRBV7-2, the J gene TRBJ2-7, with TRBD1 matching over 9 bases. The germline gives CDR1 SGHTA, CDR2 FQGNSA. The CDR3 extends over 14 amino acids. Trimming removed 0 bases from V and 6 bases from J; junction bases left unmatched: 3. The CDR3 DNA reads TGTGCCAGCAGCTTAGCGGGACAGGGTCCCGAGCAGTACTTC. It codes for CASSLAGQGPEQYF.

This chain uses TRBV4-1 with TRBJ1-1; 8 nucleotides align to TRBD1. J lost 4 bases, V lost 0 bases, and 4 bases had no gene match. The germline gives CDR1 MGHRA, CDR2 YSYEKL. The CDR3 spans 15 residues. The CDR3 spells CASSQEDRVGTEAFF. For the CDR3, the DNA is TGCGCCAGCAGCCAAGAGGACAGGGTAGGCACTGAAGCTTTCTTT.

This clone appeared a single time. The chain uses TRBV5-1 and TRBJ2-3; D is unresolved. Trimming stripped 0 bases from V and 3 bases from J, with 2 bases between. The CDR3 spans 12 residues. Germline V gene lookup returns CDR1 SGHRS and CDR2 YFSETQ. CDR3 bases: TGCGCCAGCAGCTTGGCAACAGATACGCAGTATTTT. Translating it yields CASSLATDTQYF.

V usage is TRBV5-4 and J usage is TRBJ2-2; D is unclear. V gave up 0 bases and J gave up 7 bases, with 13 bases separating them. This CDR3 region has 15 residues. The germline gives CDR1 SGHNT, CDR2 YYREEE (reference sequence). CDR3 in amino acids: CASSLGSAFGGELFF. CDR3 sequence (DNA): TGTGCCAGCAGCTTGGGGTCTGCGTTCGGCGGGGAGCTGTTTTTT.

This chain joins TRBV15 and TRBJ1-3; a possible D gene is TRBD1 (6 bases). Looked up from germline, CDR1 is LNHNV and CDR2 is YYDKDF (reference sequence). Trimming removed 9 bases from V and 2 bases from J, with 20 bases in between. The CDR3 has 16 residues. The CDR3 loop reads CATGFGGLGTGNTIYF. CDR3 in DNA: TGTGCCACGGGGTTCGGGGGGCTCGGGACTGGAAACACCATATATTTT.

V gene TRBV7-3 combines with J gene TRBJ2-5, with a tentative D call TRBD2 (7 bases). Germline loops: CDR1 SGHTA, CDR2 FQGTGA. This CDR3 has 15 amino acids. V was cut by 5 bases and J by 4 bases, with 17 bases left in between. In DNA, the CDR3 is TGTGCCAGCAGCCCGCGGGGGCTCGCGGGAGAGACCCAGTACTTC. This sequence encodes CASSPRGLAGETQYF.

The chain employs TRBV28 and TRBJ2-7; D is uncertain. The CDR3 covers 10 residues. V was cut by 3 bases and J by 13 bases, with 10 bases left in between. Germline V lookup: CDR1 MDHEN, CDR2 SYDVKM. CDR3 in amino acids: CASSFFKTYF. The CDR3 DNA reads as TGTGCCAGCAGTTTTTTCAAGACCTACTTC.

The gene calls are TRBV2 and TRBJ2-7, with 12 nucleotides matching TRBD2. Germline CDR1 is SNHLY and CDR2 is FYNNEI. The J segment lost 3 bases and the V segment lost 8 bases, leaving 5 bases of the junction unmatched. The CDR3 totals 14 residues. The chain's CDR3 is CASRGLAGFYEQYF. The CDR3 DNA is TGTGCCAGCCGTGGACTAGCGGGGTTCTACGAGCAGTACTTC.

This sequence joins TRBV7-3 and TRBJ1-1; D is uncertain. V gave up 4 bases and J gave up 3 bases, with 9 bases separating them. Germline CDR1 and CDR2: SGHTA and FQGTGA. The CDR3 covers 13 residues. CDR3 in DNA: TGTGCCAGCAGCTCTGGGGTGGACACTGAAGCTTTCTTT. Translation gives CASSSGVDTEAFF.

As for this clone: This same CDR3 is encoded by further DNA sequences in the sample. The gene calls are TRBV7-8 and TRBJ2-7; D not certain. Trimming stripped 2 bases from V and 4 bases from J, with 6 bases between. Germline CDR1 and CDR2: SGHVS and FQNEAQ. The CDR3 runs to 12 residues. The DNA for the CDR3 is TGTGCCAGCAGCTTATCCGGGTACGAGCAGTACTTC. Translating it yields CASSLSGYEQYF.

CDR3 loop: CASSPRQNNQPQHF. The CDR3 bases are TGCGCCAGCAGCCCCCGACAGAATAATCAGCCCCAGCATTTT. V and J are TRBV5-1 and TRBJ1-5; D is possibly TRBD1 (5 bases). V gave up 4 bases and J gave up 4 bases, with 12 bases separating them. Looked up from germline, CDR1 is SGHRS and CDR2 is YFSETQ. The CDR3 sequence is 14 residues long.

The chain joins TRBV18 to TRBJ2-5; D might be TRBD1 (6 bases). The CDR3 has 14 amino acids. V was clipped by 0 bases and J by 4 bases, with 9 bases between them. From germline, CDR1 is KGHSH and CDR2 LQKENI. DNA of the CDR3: TGTGCCAGCTCACCACCGTCCAGGGGAGAGACCCAGTACTTC. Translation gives CASSPPSRGETQYF.

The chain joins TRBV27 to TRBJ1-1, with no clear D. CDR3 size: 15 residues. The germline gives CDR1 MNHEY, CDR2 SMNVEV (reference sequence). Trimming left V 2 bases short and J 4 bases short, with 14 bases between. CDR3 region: CASSLSSEGPTEAFF. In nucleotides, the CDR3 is TGTGCCAGCAGTTTAAGTAGTGAGGGTCCCACTGAAGCTTTCTTT.

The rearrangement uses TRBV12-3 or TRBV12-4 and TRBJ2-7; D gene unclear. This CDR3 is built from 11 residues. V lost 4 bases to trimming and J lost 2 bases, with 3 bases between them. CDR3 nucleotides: TGTGCCAGCAGTTCAACCTACGAGCAGTACTTC. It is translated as CASSSTYEQYF.

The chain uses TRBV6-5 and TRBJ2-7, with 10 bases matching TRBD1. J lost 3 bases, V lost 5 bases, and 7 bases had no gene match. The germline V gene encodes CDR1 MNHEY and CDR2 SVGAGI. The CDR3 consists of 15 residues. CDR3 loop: CASSNAGTGVYEQYF. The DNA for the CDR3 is TGTGCCAGCAGTAACGCCGGGACAGGGGTCTACGAGCAGTACTTC.

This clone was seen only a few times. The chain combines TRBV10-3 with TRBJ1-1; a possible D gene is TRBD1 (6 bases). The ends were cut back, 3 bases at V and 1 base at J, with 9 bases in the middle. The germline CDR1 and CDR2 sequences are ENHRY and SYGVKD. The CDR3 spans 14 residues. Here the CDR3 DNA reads TGTGCCATCAGTGACGACAGGAGGAACACTGAAGCTTTCTTT. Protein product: CAISDDRRNTEAFF.

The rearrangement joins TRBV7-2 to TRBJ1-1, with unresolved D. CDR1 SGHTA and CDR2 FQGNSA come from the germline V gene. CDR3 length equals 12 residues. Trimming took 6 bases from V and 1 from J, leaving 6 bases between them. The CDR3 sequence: CASRPQNTEAFF. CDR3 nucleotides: TGTGCCAGCAGACCACAGAACACTGAAGCTTTCTTT.

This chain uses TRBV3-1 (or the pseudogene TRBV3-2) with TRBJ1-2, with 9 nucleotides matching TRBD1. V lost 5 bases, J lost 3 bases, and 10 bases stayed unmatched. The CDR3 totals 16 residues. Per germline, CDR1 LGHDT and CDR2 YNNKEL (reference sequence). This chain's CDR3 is CASSAILGQGDYGYTF. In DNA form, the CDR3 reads TGTGCCAGCAGCGCTATCCTGGGACAGGGAGACTATGGCTACACCTTC.

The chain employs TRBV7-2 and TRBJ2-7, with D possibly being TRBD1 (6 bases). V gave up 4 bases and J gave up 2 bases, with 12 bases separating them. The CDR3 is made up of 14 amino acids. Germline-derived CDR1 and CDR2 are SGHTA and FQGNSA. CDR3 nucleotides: TGTGCCAGCAGCTCCCGGACAGTTACCTACGAGCAGTACTTC. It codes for CASSSRTVTYEQYF. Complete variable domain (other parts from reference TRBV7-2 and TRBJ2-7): GAGVSQSPSNKVTEKGKDVELRCDPISGHTALYWYRQSLGQGLEFLIYFQGNSAPDKSGLPSDRFSAERTGGSVSTLTIQRTQQEDSAVYLCASSSRTVTYEQYFGPGTRLTVT.

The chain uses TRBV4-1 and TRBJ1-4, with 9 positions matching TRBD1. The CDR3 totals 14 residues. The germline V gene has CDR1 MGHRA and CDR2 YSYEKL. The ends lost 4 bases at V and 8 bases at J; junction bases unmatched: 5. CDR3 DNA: TGCGCCAGCAGCCGGGACAGGGTCGGGGAAAAACTGTTTTTT. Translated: CASSRDRVGEKLFF.

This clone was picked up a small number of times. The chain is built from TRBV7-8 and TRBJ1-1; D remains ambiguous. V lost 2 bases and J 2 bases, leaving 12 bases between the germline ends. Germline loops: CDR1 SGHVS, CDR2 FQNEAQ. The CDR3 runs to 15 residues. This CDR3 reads CASSLIGRDNTEAFF. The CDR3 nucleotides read TGTGCCAGCAGCTTAATAGGTCGGGATAACACTGAAGCTTTCTTT.

The CDR3 DNA reads as TGTGCCAGCTCACCACCCGGACAGGGTACAGAGACCCAGTACTTC. Translating it yields CASSPPGQGTETQYF. The gene calls are TRBV18 and TRBJ2-5; the match to TRBD1 covers 8 bases. V was clipped by 0 bases and J by 4 bases; unmatched bases: 4. The germline gives CDR1 KGHSH, CDR2 LQKENI. The CDR3 length is 15 residues.

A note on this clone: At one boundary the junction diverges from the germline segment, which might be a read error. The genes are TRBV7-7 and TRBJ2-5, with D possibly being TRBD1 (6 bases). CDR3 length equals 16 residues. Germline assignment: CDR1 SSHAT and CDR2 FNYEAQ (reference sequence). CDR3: CASSSSGGRVGETQYF. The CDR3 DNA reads TGTGCTAGCAGCTCGTCTGGGGGCCGGGTGGGGGAGACCCAGTACTTC.

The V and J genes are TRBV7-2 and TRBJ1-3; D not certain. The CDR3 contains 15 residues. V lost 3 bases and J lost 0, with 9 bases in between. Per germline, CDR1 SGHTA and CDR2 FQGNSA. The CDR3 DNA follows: TGTGCCAGCAGCTTTTTCCCAGGCTCTGGAAACACCATATATTTT. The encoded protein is CASSFFPGSGNTIYF.

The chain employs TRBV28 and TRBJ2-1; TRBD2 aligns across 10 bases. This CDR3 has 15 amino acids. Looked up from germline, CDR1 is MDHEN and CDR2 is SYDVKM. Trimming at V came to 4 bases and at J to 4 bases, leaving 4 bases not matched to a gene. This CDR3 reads CASSWGLARYNEQFF. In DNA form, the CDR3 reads TGTGCCAGCAGTTGGGGACTAGCGCGATACAATGAGCAGTTCTTC.

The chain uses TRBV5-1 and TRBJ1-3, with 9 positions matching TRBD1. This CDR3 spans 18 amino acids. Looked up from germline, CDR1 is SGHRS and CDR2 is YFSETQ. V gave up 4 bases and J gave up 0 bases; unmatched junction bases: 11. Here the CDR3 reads CASSLRDRALSSGNTIYF. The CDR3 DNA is TGCGCCAGCAGCCTCCGGGACAGGGCGCTTAGCTCTGGAAACACCATATATTTT.